This entry describes one T cell receptor beta chain. Its antigen is unknown. V was trimmed by 5 bases and J by 2 bases, leaving 13 bases between them. The length of the CDR3 is 15 residues. CDR1 ENHRY and CDR2 SYGVKD come from the germline V gene. The data stem from a study of regulatory T cells in long-lasting Graves disease. Points from the study as a whole: Limited sample numbers may have lowered accuracy.

Time point reported: newly diagnosed GD, antithyroid drugs for less than 3 months. Isolated PBMC RNA provided the starting material for the TCR library. It was by American Thyroid Association guidelines that Graves' disease was diagnosed. The patients included were those that came from an endocrinology department in Xi'an, China. CDR3-region Arm-PCR and iRepertoire HTBI primers produced the TCR beta libraries. TCRdb reanalysed the multiplex PCR reads using MiXCR and keeps one entry per CDR3 protein. The sample carries 350,000 to 450,000 distinct CDR3 sequences, approximately 12% recorded once. The same sample was also used in a study of T cells in Graves' hyperthyroidism and ophthalmopathy. As that report states: In the blood, most expanded thyroid clonotypes above 0.001 appeared as well.

Sequences were derived from peripheral blood mononuclear cells (PBMCs), sampled at new diagnosis, from a patient treated with antithyroid drugs. The rearrangement links TRBV10-3 to TRBJ1-3; possible D gene TRBD1, 5 bases. This TCR came from a woman aged 18-29 years with Graves disease. The CDR3 loop reads CAISRGLGTGNTIYF. CDR3 nucleotides: TGTGCCATCAGTAGGGGTTTGGGGACTGGAAACACCATATATTTT.